Each of the 2 T cell receptor beta chains below was sequenced from the same sample in a study of blood T cell repertoires in COVID-19. Profiling relied on immunoSEQ multiplex PCR, and the TCRdb table lists in-frame clones only, not all of them. This sample has more than 50,000 clones; approximately 90% occur once, and the top ten carry 1.5% to 2%. Sequencing was done on a sample of peripheral blood. These TCRs come from a human donor in a cohort sampled during active COVID-19.

The chain recombines TRBV7-9 with TRBJ2-5; 8 nucleotides line up with TRBD1. Per the germline V gene, CDR1 is SEHNR and CDR2 is FQNEAQ (reference sequence). V lost 2 bases, J lost 0 bases, and 5 bases stayed unmatched. The CDR3 runs 16 residues. The CDR3 DNA reads as TGTGCCAGCAGCTTATATAGGGACAGGAACCAAGAGACCCAGTACTTC. It encodes CASSLYRDRNQETQYF.

The chain has TRBV29-1 and TRBJ2-7; TRBD1 matches 7 bases. After removal of 4 bases from V and 3 bases from J, the junction contained 3 bases not matched to a gene. Germline V gene sequence: CDR1 SQVTM, CDR2 ANQGSEA. This CDR3 has 12 residues. CDR3 DNA sequence: TGCAGCGTTGGGACAGGAATCTACGAGCAGTACTTC. Its protein is CSVGTGIYEQYF.